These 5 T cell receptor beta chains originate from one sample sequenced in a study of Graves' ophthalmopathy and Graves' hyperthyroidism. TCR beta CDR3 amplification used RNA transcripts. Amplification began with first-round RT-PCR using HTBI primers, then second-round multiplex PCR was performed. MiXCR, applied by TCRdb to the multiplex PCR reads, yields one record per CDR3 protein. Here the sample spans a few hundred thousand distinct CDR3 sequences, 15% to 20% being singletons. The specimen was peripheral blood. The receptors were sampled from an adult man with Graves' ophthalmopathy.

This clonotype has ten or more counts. Here the CDR3 reads CASSPRTGGSNQPQHF. The CDR3 bases are TGTGCCAGCTCACCACGGACAGGGGGGAGCAATCAGCCCCAGCATTTT. The gene calls are TRBV18 and TRBJ1-5, with 10 bases identical to TRBD1. This CDR3 spans 16 amino acids. The germline V gene has CDR1 KGHSH and CDR2 LQKENI. Trimming at V came to 1 base and at J to 1 base, leaving 1 base not matched to a gene.

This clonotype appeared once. This CDR3 is CASRTTGTGGAKTQYF. The CDR3 DNA reads as TGTGCCAGCAGAACAACCGGGACAGGGGGCGCAAAGACCCAGTACTTC. V gene TRBV28 combines with J gene TRBJ2-5, with TRBD1 identical over 12 bases. The V segment lost 6 bases and the J segment 6 bases; nucleotides outside the gene matches: 11. The length of the CDR3 is 16 residues. Germline-derived CDR1 and CDR2 are MDHEN and SYDVKM. Complete variable domain (other parts from reference TRBV28 and TRBJ2-5): DVKVTQSSRYLVKRTGEKVFLECVQDMDHENMFWYRQDPGLGLRLIYFSYDVKMKEKGDIPEGYSVSREKKERFSLILESASTNQTSMYLCASRTTGTGGAKTQYFGPGTRLLVL.

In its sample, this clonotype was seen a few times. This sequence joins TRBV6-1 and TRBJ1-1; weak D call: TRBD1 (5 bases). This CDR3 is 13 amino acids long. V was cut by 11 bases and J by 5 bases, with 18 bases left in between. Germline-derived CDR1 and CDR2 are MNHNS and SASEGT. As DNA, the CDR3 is TGTGCCGCTCGGCAGGGAACCTCTACTGAAGCTTTCTTT. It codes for CAARQGTSTEAFF.

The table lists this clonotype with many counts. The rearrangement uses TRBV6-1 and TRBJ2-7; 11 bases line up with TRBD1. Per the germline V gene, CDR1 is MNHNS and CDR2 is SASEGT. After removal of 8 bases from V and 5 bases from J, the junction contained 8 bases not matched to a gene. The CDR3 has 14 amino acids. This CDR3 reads CASQRTGGRDEQYF. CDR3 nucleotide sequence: TGTGCCAGCCAAAGGACAGGGGGCCGTGACGAGCAGTACTTC.

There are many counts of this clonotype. The CDR3 DNA follows: TGTGCCAGCAGCGCGACAGGGTTCACCGGGGAGCTGTTTTTT. It encodes CASSATGFTGELFF. V and J are TRBV9 and TRBJ2-2; 7 positions match TRBD1. The germline V gene encodes CDR1 SGDLS and CDR2 YYNGEE. This CDR3 comprises 14 residues. The junction had 3 bases not matched to a gene; V was cut back by 3 bases and J by 4 bases.